Each of the 22 T cell receptor beta chains below was sequenced from the same sample in a study of T cell repertoires in cytomegalovirus infection. TCRdb reprocessed the reads via MiXCR and lists one record per CDR3 protein. This sample has some 110,000 distinct CDR3 sequences, with around a tenth found just once. No antigens are known for them. Sample: PBMCs, sequenced either directly or after in vitro stimulation (not recorded which). These receptors were obtained from a human donor in good health (CMV status not recorded). Some clones in this sample may be carry-over from other donors' samples.

The chain combines TRBV12-3 or TRBV12-4 with TRBJ1-3, with D possibly being TRBD1 (6 bases). There are 15 residues in the CDR3. Trimming pared 5 bases from V and 0 bases from J, leaving 11 bases between. The CDR3 DNA is TGTGCCAGCAGTGACAGGTCCCTCTCTGGAAACACCATATATTTT. Residues: CASSDRSLSGNTIYF.

This clonotype occurred many times. The rearrangement joins TRBV11-2 to TRBJ1-1, with 12 bases matching TRBD1. CDR1 is SGHAT, CDR2 FQNNGV, per germline. V was clipped by 8 bases and J by 4 bases; unmatched bases: 11. The CDR3 totals 16 residues. The CDR3 DNA is TGTGCCAGCGGACCGGGACAGGGGGCGGGAGGCACTGAAGCTTTCTTT. This encodes CASGPGQGAGGTEAFF.

This clonotype was detected ten times or more. The rearrangement joins TRBV18 to TRBJ1-1; TRBD1 is a possible D gene (6 bases). This CDR3 spans 15 amino acids. Germline loops: CDR1 KGHSH, CDR2 LQKENI. V was pared by 0 bases and J by 1 base, with 9 bases between. CDR3: CASSPPGTSNTEAFF. The CDR3 DNA sequence: TGTGCCAGCTCACCACCAGGGACATCGAACACTGAAGCTTTCTTT. The variable domain in full, completed from reference TRBV18 and TRBJ1-1, reads NAGVMQNPRHLVRRRGQEARLRCSPMKGHSHVYWYRQLPEEGLKFMVYLQKENIIDESGMPKERFSAEFPKEGPSILRIQQVVRGDSAAYFCASSPPGTSNTEAFFGQGTRLTVV.

This clonotype occurred a few times. The genes are TRBV12-3 or TRBV12-4 and TRBJ1-2; no firm D call. This CDR3 is 11 amino acids long. V was clipped by 3 bases and J by 6 bases, with 5 bases between them. The CDR3 bases are TGTGCCAGCAGTTTGAGGAATGGCTACACCTTC. Its protein product is CASSLRNGYTF.

This clonotype showed up many times. The V gene is TRBV12-3 or TRBV12-4, the J gene TRBJ1-1; D unresolved. V dropped 3 bases and J dropped 3 bases, with 8 bases sitting between them. There are 13 residues in the CDR3. The CDR3 here is CASSFYRDTEAFF. CDR3 nucleotide sequence: TGTGCCAGCAGTTTTTACCGGGACACTGAAGCTTTCTTT.

This clonotype was picked up many times. The genes are TRBV28 and TRBJ2-7, with TRBD2 matching over 14 bases. Looked up from germline, CDR1 is MDHEN and CDR2 is SYDVKM. V was pared by 3 bases and J by 7 bases, with 5 bases of the junction left unmatched. CDR3 size: 15 residues. CDR3 loop: CASSLGGLAGVEQYF. CDR3 nucleotides: TGTGCCAGCAGTTTGGGGGGACTAGCGGGAGTGGAGCAGTACTTC.

This clonotype was recorded a few times. The chain uses TRBV5-1 and TRBJ2-1; 14 nucleotides align to TRBD2. There are 15 residues in the CDR3. V lost 4 bases, J lost 8 bases, and 5 bases stayed unmatched. CDR1 and CDR2 from the germline V gene are SGHRS and YFSETQ. The CDR3 DNA sequence: TGCGCCAGCAGCATGGGACTAGCGGGAGTCGATGAGCAGTTCTTC. Residues: CASSMGLAGVDEQFF.

This clonotype came up a few times. The chain has TRBV19 and TRBJ2-3, with D unclear. The V end lost 5 bases, the J end lost 1 base, and 10 bases lay between the germline ends. This CDR3 has 14 residues. Germline lookup yields CDR1 LNHDA and CDR2 SQIVND (reference sequence). Here the CDR3 DNA reads TGTGCCAGTAGTGCGCGAAAGGGCACAGATACGCAGTATTTT. Amino acids: CASSARKGTDTQYF.

The chain employs TRBV12-3 or TRBV12-4 and TRBJ2-7, with a weak D call TRBD1 (5 bases). Trimming cost V 1 base and J 4 bases, with 14 bases left between them. The CDR3 contains 15 residues. Here the CDR3 DNA reads TGTGCCAGCAGTTTAGAGACAGCGACATTATACGAGCAGTACTTC. It encodes CASSLETATLYEQYF.

In its sample, this clonotype was seen a few times. This chain joins TRBV12-3 or TRBV12-4 and TRBJ1-1, with 7 bases identical to TRBD1. V gave up 5 bases and J gave up 5 bases; unmatched junction bases: 5. The CDR3 extends over 13 amino acids. CDR3 residues: CASSATGWTEAFF. DNA for the CDR3: TGTGCCAGCAGTGCGACAGGGTGGACTGAAGCTTTCTTT.

This clonotype has at least ten counts. The chain is built from TRBV7-8 and TRBJ2-3, with 8 nucleotides matching TRBD2. The CDR3 spans 15 residues. The junction had 9 bases not matched to a gene; V was cut back by 5 bases and J by 5 bases. Germline CDR1 SGHVS, CDR2 FQNEAQ. The CDR3, as DNA: TGTGCCAGCAGCGAAAGCGGGAGCCTTCGAGATACGCAGTATTTT. Amino acid sequence: CASSESGSLRDTQYF.

This clonotype was seen ten or more times. The V call is TRBV27, the J call TRBJ1-5, with 7 bases that match TRBD1. This CDR3 spans 15 amino acids. Germline V gene lookup returns CDR1 MNHEY and CDR2 SMNVEV (reference sequence). V gave up 6 bases and J gave up 6 bases; unmatched junction bases: 11. CDR3 in amino acids: CASRSTQQGTQPQHF. The CDR3 region has the DNA TGTGCCAGCAGATCGACACAACAGGGGACTCAGCCCCAGCATTTT.

This clonotype was detected ten times or more. This rearrangement joins TRBV4-1 to TRBJ2-1; TRBD2 matches 12 bases. J lost 3 bases, V lost 0 bases, and 6 bases had no gene match. The V gene's germline CDR1 is MGHRA and CDR2 YSYEKL. There are 18 residues in the CDR3. Written as DNA, the CDR3 is TGCGCCAGCAGCCAAGACGACCAACTAGCGGGGGGCTACAATGAGCAGTTCTTC. This encodes CASSQDDQLAGGYNEQFF.

The sample holds a few counts of this clonotype. V usage is TRBV6-2 or TRBV6-3 and J usage is TRBJ2-1, with a weak D call TRBD2 (5 bases). Germline loops: CDR1 MNHEY, CDR2 SVGEGT. This CDR3 region has 16 residues. V was clipped by 6 bases and J by 9 bases, with 24 bases between them. CDR3 in amino acids: CASRTLASPRAIEQFF. Written as DNA, the CDR3 is TGTGCCAGCAGAACGCTAGCTTCGCCCCGTGCCATTGAGCAGTTCTTC.

The chain couples TRBV10-3 to TRBJ2-7; D is unresolved. This CDR3 spans 13 amino acids. The ends were cut back, 7 bases at V and 5 bases at J, with 15 bases in the middle. CDR1 is ENHRY, CDR2 SYGVKD, per germline. This CDR3 is CAITSGFWDEQYV. The CDR3 bases are TGTGCCATCACCTCCGGATTTTGGGACGAGCAGTACGTC.

This sequence joins TRBV7-9 and TRBJ1-1; D is unresolved. Germline V gives CDR1 SEHNR, CDR2 FQNEAQ (reference sequence). This CDR3 has 15 residues. Trimming removed 2 bases from V and 5 bases from J, with 15 bases in between. CDR3 region: CASSLLVGMVTEAFF. The DNA of the CDR3 is TGTGCCAGCAGCTTACTAGTAGGGATGGTTACTGAAGCTTTCTTT.

This clonotype has only a few counts. The chain couples TRBV19 to TRBJ1-5, with TRBD1 identical over 9 bases. CDR1 is LNHDA, CDR2 SQIVND, per germline (reference sequence). Trimming took 4 bases from V and 1 from J; bases not matched to a gene: 5. The CDR3 is 16 residues long. The CDR3 is CASSSLGQGSNQPQHF. In DNA form, the CDR3 reads TGTGCCAGTAGTAGCCTGGGACAGGGAAGCAATCAGCCCCAGCATTTT.

The chain recombines TRBV27 with TRBJ2-7, with TRBD1 matching 7 bases. The CDR3 has 17 residues. With 6 bases clipped from V and 0 bases from J, the junction kept 14 bases outside the gene matches. CDR1 MNHEY and CDR2 SMNVEV come from the germline V gene (reference sequence). The chain's CDR3 is CASRLGTVWSDSYEQYF. The CDR3 nucleotides are TGTGCCAGCAGGCTGGGGACAGTCTGGTCAGACTCCTACGAGCAGTACTTC.

The chain joins TRBV7-8 to TRBJ2-1; perhaps TRBD2 as D (5 bases). This CDR3 has 14 residues. Germline assignment: CDR1 SGHVS and CDR2 FQNEAQ. V was pared by 8 bases and J by 8 bases, with 19 bases between. The CDR3 protein is CASGLLLGVDEQFF. The DNA of the CDR3 is TGTGCCAGCGGCCTCCTACTCGGGGTGGATGAGCAGTTCTTC.

This clonotype was observed many times. The J gene is TRBJ1-5, the V gene TRBV2, with D maybe TRBD1 (5 bases). Germline V lookup: CDR1 SNHLY, CDR2 FYNNEI. The CDR3 sequence is 15 residues long. V shed 6 bases and J shed 3 bases, with 15 bases lying between them. CDR3 DNA: TGTGCCAGCAGCGAGGTGGGGCTGAACAATCAGCCCCAGCATTTT. As protein: CASSEVGLNNQPQHF.

This clonotype appeared many times. This chain connects TRBV5-4 to TRBJ2-7; no definite D call. The V end lost 4 bases, the J end lost 0 bases, and 8 bases lay between the germline ends. The germline V gene encodes CDR1 SGHNT and CDR2 YYREEE (reference sequence). This CDR3 has 13 amino acids. In DNA form, the CDR3 reads TGTGCCAGCAGCGCGGAGAACTCCTACGAGCAGTACTTC. Protein: CASSAENSYEQYF.

This clonotype came up many times. The CDR3 nucleotides read TGTGCCAGCAGGCGTAGCGGGAGCTACGAGCAGTACTTC. This codes for CASRRSGSYEQYF. The chain recombines TRBV7-2 with TRBJ2-7; 9 bases fit TRBD2. The V gene end was trimmed by 6 bases and the J gene end by 3 bases; junction bases not matched to a gene: 3. Germline lookup yields CDR1 SGHTA and CDR2 FQGNSA. CDR3 length: 13 residues. Based on the CDR3 plus reference TRBV7-2 and TRBJ2-7, the full variable domain is GAGVSQSPSNKVTEKGKDVELRCDPISGHTALYWYRQSLGQGLEFLIYFQGNSAPDKSGLPSDRFSAERTGGSVSTLTIQRTQQEDSAVYLCASRRSGSYEQYFGPGTRLTVT.